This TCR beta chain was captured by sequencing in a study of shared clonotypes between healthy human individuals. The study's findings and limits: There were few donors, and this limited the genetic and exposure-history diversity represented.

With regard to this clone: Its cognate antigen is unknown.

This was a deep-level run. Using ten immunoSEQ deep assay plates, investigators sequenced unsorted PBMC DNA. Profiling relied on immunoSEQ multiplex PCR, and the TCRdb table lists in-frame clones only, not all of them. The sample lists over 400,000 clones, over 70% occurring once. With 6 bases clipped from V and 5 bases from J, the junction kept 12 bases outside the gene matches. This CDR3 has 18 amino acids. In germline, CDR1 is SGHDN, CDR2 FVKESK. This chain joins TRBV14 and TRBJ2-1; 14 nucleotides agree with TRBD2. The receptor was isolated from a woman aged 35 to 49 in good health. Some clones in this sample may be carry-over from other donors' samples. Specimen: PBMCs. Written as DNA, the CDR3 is TGTGCCAGCAGACGCGGGACTAGCGGGAGAGCATTGGACAATGAGCAGTTCTTC. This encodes CASRRGTSGRALDNEQFF.